This is a list of T cell receptor beta chains from one sample in a study of post-analysis software for immune sequencing data. MiXCR was run by TCRdb on the PCR reads, yielding one entry per CDR3 protein. The data hold roughly 870,000 distinct CDR3 sequences, with roughly 50% observed a single time. Sequencing used blood. These receptors all stem from a girl between 5 and 17 years old with multiple sclerosis. The CDR3 runs from the conserved cysteine through the conserved F or W.

>TRBV3-1|TRBJ2-1
CASSQESGYNEQFF
>TRBV20-1|TRBJ2-7
CSAFDRGPYEQYF
>TRBV5-1|TRBJ2-6
CASSSLGTGGSGANVLTF
>TRBV7-2|TRBJ2-3
CASTAGSTDTQYF
>TRBV3-1|TRBJ2-1
CASSLRPGQGVNEQFF
>TRBV7-9|TRBJ2-7
CASISDGSYEQYF
>TRBV5-1|TRBJ2-1
CASSLVSGSKDEQFF
>TRBV10-3|TRBJ2-3
CAISESRQGATDTQYF
>TRBV10-3|TRBJ1-2
CAISPSGQDGYTF
>TRBV4-1|TRBJ1-4
CASSQHRGREKLFF
>TRBV15|TRBJ1-2
CATSSAGLYGYTF
>TRBV14|TRBJ2-7
CASSQVYQSYEQYF
>TRBV20-1|TRBJ1-1
CSASQGAVDTEAFF
>TRBV5-1|TRBJ2-7
CASSTGLAGRYEQYF
>TRBV20-1|TRBJ1-1
CSARKGNTEAFF
>TRBV28|TRBJ1-5
CASSLRLGGNQPQHF
>TRBV5-1|TRBJ1-2
CASSLGINYGYTF
>TRBV20-1|TRBJ2-3
CSAPGWIRTDTQYF
>TRBV4-1|TRBJ1-1
CASSQEAGINTEAFF
>TRBV29-1|TRBJ2-1
CSVAQGRPYNEQFF
>TRBV29-1|TRBJ1-2
CSATATNTNYGYTF
>TRBV7-8|TRBJ2-4
CASSFATESTSKYF
>TRBV6-4|TRBJ2-3
CASSVGAQGATDTQYF
>TRBV7-3|TRBJ2-1
CASSRGRGAENEQFF
>TRBV20-1|TRBJ2-1
CSARGPGPLDEQFF
>TRBV5-6|TRBJ1-1
CASSYPDSRMNTEAFF
>TRBV5-1|TRBJ1-1
CASSLGGQMNTEAFF
>TRBV25-1|TRBJ1-4
CASSESGGPSEKLFF
>TRBV7-2|TRBJ1-1
CASSLERGRAEAFF
>TRBV7-3|TRBJ2-6
CASSLKPSSQRSEKGANVLTF
>TRBV7-3|TRBJ2-1
CASSTTGDAYNEQFF
>TRBV7-9|TRBJ2-5
CASSLASGWETQYF
>TRBV12-3/TRBV12-4|TRBJ2-5
CASSHHHEETQYF
>TRBV5-1|TRBJ1-2
CASSLDIANYGYTF
>TRBV7-8|TRBJ2-5
CASSQRLAGGPQETQYF
>TRBV9|TRBJ2-7
CASSADAGRVYEQYF
>TRBV12-3/TRBV12-4|TRBJ1-1
CASSYRPGGAYTEAFF
>TRBV5-1|TRBJ1-4
CASSAAPIGEKLFF
>TRBV29-1|TRBJ2-1
CSVERGASYNEQFF
>TRBV7-8|TRBJ2-7
CASSFPGTRSYEQYF
>TRBV5-1|NA
CASSLVGGAGRGDEQFF
>TRBV10-3|TRBJ2-2
CAILGKSNTGELFF
>TRBV7-2|TRBJ1-2
CASSLMRGYDYGYTF
>TRBV5-1|TRBJ2-1
CASSLMAPGQGVDEQFF
>TRBV29-1|TRBJ2-1
CSVVAGVRLGEQFF
>TRBV7-3|TRBJ2-3
CASSLTGKGQGGADTQYF
>TRBV11-2|TRBJ1-2
CASSLSGQLYGYTF